The clone carrying this TCR beta chain was recorded a few times. Its antigen is still unknown. Germline V lookup: CDR1 LGHNA, CDR2 YNFKEQ. The length of the CDR3 is 16 residues. With V trimmed by 0 bases and J by 8 bases, 7 bases remained unmatched. The method was immunoSEQ multiplex PCR; TCRdb's version includes in-frame clones alone and lacks a portion of them. The data contain under 250,000 clones, approximately 94% of them singletons. This specimen comes from a study of T cell responses to AZD1222 COVID-19 vaccine. Study-wide results and caveats: Samples come after the peak T cell response, not at day 14. Donor demographics were predominantly white British with a female majority; clonal diversity may be underestimated.

Sequencing used peripheral blood, obtained on day 0 of MenACWY control vaccination. The chain uses TRBV4-2 and TRBJ1-6; 7 bases align to TRBD1. The receptor was derived from an adult in good health. The CDR3, as DNA: TGTGCCAGCAGCCAAGAGAGCGGGACAGCGTATTCACCCCTCCACTTT. It specifies CASSQESGTAYSPLHF.